Following are 20 T cell receptor beta chains from one sample sequenced in a study of response to subunit inactivated influenza vaccine. TCRdb redid the calling of the RT-PCR reads with MiXCR, one entry per CDR3 protein. This table has about 310,000 distinct CDR3 sequences, over 20% appearing once. Sequences were derived from PBMCs from blood, sampled about 20 months after vaccination. All receptors derive from a man aged 50-75 years who received an inactivated influenza vaccine.

The rearrangement uses TRBV20-1 and TRBJ2-1, with 10 nucleotides matching TRBD2. The CDR3 spans 15 residues. Trimming cost V 3 bases and J 10 bases; bases outside gene matches: 12. Per germline, CDR1 DFQATT and CDR2 SNEGSKA (reference sequence). The chain's CDR3 is CSASQGGLALGEQFF. The CDR3 nucleotides read TGCAGTGCTAGCCAAGGGGGACTAGCGTTAGGGGAGCAGTTCTTC.

The chain links TRBV7-2 to TRBJ2-3; D not resolved. V dropped 1 base and J dropped 5 bases, with 13 bases sitting between them. The CDR3 spans 15 residues. Germline loops: CDR1 SGHTA, CDR2 FQGNSA. The chain's CDR3 is CASSLVGAFIDTQYF. The CDR3 DNA reads TGTGCCAGCAGCTTAGTAGGAGCCTTCATAGATACGCAGTATTTT.

This clonotype appeared a few times. V gene TRBV4-3 combines with J gene TRBJ1-1; no clear D. Germline V lookup: CDR1 LGHNA, CDR2 YSLEER. With 0 bases removed from V and 4 bases from J, the gap between germline ends came to 9 bases. This CDR3 comprises 14 residues. The chain's CDR3 is CASSQERVSTEAFF. The DNA for the CDR3 is TGCGCCAGCAGCCAAGAGCGGGTGAGCACTGAAGCTTTCTTT.

For the CDR3, the DNA is TGCGCCAGCAGCGTGGGACAGGGGCCCGGAAACACCATATATTTT. Its translation: CASSVGQGPGNTIYF. The chain combines TRBV5-1 with TRBJ1-3; 10 positions agree with TRBD1. The J segment lost 4 bases and the V segment lost 4 bases, leaving 5 bases of the junction unmatched. Germline values: CDR1 SGHRS, CDR2 YFSETQ. The CDR3 has 15 amino acids.

The J gene is TRBJ2-3, the V gene TRBV10-3, with 9 bases matching TRBD2. The CDR3 is 16 amino acids. Germline V gives CDR1 ENHRY, CDR2 SYGVKD. The J segment lost 3 bases and the V segment lost 3 bases, leaving 7 bases of the junction unmatched. The CDR3 protein is CAISESSGGRTDTQYF. The CDR3 DNA reads TGTGCCATCAGTGAAAGCAGCGGGGGGCGTACAGATACGCAGTATTTT.

This chain joins TRBV5-1 and TRBJ1-1; weak D call: TRBD1 (5 bases). The V end lost 4 bases, the J end lost 3 bases, and 16 bases lay between the germline ends. CDR1 and CDR2 from the germline V gene are SGHRS and YFSETQ. The length of the CDR3 is 15 residues. CDR3 region: CASSPRQGKDTEAFF. In DNA form, the CDR3 reads TGCGCCAGCAGCCCCCGGCAGGGTAAAGACACTGAAGCTTTCTTT.

This chain's CDR3 is CASSFGQIANYGYTF. The CDR3 DNA follows: TGTGCCAGCAGCTTCGGACAGATAGCTAACTATGGCTACACCTTC. V gene TRBV7-2 combines with J gene TRBJ1-2; D perhaps matches TRBD1 (6 bases). CDR1 is SGHTA, CDR2 FQGNSA, per germline. The CDR3 is 15 residues long. The germline V and J ends were trimmed by 3 bases and 0 bases, with 11 bases remaining between them.

This clonotype was found a few times. The chain combines TRBV20-1 with TRBJ2-3; 12 bases map to TRBD2. In germline, CDR1 is DFQATT, CDR2 SNEGSKA (reference sequence). The J segment lost 6 bases and the V segment lost 6 bases, leaving 10 bases of the junction unmatched. There are 15 residues in the CDR3. CDR3 nucleotide sequence: TGCAGTGCCAAAACGACTAGCGGGAGATCTGATACGCAGTATTTT. It specifies CSAKTTSGRSDTQYF.

The chain is built from TRBV12-3 or TRBV12-4 and TRBJ2-1, with a weak D call TRBD2 (6 bases). The CDR3 consists of 21 residues. The V end was cut by 2 bases, the J end by 0 bases, with 26 bases between. The CDR3 sequence is CASSLIPPAFVAVSSYNEQFF. The CDR3 coding sequence is TGTGCCAGCAGTTTAATTCCACCCGCCTTTGTAGCGGTGAGCTCCTACAATGAGCAGTTCTTC.

This clonotype was detected a few times. The chain uses TRBV27 and TRBJ1-1; 7 bases match TRBD1. V dropped 5 bases and J dropped 1; count of bases not matched to a gene: 10. Germline loops: CDR1 MNHEY, CDR2 SMNVEV (reference sequence). CDR3 length: 16 residues. The DNA of the CDR3 is TGTGCCAGCAGTACCGACAGGGTCGGGACGAACACTGAAGCTTTCTTT. The encoded protein is CASSTDRVGTNTEAFF.

This clonotype was seen a few times. V gene TRBV6-2 or TRBV6-3 combines with J gene TRBJ2-7, with TRBD1 matching over 9 bases. The CDR3 has 17 residues. Germline V CDR1 and CDR2: MNHEY, SVGEGT. V trimming: 0 bases; J trimming: 2 bases; junction bases outside the gene matches: 8. CDR3 region: CASSYSAGTGFAYEQYF. As DNA, the CDR3 is TGTGCCAGCAGTTACTCCGCCGGGACAGGGTTTGCCTACGAGCAGTACTTC.

This chain uses TRBV7-3 with TRBJ1-1, with 8 bases fitting TRBD1. V gave up 5 bases and J gave up 7 bases; unmatched junction bases: 9. Germline V gene sequence: CDR1 SGHTA, CDR2 FQGTGA. This CDR3 is built from 14 residues. The CDR3 nucleotides are TGTGCCAGCAGCCCGACTGGACAGGGCGATGAAGCTTTCTTT. Residues: CASSPTGQGDEAFF.

This clonotype showed up just a few times. The chain joins TRBV5-6 to TRBJ1-2, with D possibly matching TRBD1 (5 bases). The CDR3 is 11 residues long. The V gene lost 4 bases and the J gene lost 6 bases, with 7 bases spanning the gap. Germline CDR1 is SGHDT and CDR2 is YYEEEE. In DNA form, the CDR3 reads TGTGCCAGCAGCGCGGGGGATGGCTACACCTTC. Translation gives CASSAGDGYTF.

The chain joins TRBV9 to TRBJ2-3; TRBD1 agrees at 7 bases. Trimming took 6 bases from V and 2 from J; bases not matched to a gene: 6. Germline V gene data show CDR1 as SGDLS and CDR2 as YYNGEE. The CDR3 is 14 amino acids. CDR3 sequence: CASTRDSYTDTQYF. The CDR3 DNA reads TGTGCCAGCACCAGGGACAGTTACACAGATACGCAGTATTTT.

This clonotype was picked up many times. The chain employs TRBV29-1 and TRBJ2-1; D may be TRBD2 (6 bases). CDR1 SQVTM and CDR2 ANQGSEA come from the germline V gene. The V end was cut by 1 base, the J end by 0 bases, with 13 bases between. CDR3 size: 16 residues. CDR3 residues: CSVEGRLGTSYNEQFF. The CDR3 nucleotides are TGCAGCGTTGAAGGCCGACTAGGGACCTCCTACAATGAGCAGTTCTTC.

This clonotype was observed a few times. The chain employs TRBV5-6 and TRBJ1-6, with D possibly TRBD1 on 5 matching bases. The CDR3 spans 14 residues. V was trimmed by 2 bases and J by 10 bases, leaving 13 bases between them. Germline values: CDR1 SGHDT, CDR2 YYEEEE. The CDR3: CASSFLGGDSPLHF. The CDR3 nucleotides read TGTGCCAGCAGCTTCTTGGGAGGGGACTCACCCCTCCACTTT.

The chain is built from TRBV5-8 and TRBJ1-3; no reliable D call. This CDR3 has 15 amino acids. Trimming took off 2 bases at V and 0 bases at J, with 9 bases between the two ends. The germline CDR1 and CDR2 sequences are SGHTS and YDEGEE. In nucleotides, the CDR3 is TGTGCCAGCAGCTTTATGTTGGTCTCTGGAAACACCATATATTTT. Encoded protein: CASSFMLVSGNTIYF. Filled out from reference TRBV5-8 and TRBJ1-3, the complete variable domain reads EAGVTQSPTHLIKTRGQQATLRCSPISGHTSVYWYQQALGLGLQFLLWYDEGEERNRGNFPPRFSGRQFPNYSSELNVNALELEDSALYLCASSFMLVSGNTIYFGEGSWLTVV.

This clonotype was counted a few times. The chain employs TRBV20-1 and TRBJ1-6; D is possibly TRBD1 (6 bases). V was pared by 3 bases and J by 9 bases, with 15 bases between. This CDR3 is built from 14 residues. Germline V gene data show CDR1 as DFQATT and CDR2 as SNEGSKA (reference sequence). The CDR3 DNA reads TGCAGTGCTAGCGAAACAGGGTTGAGTTCACCCCTCCACTTT. Translating gives CSASETGLSSPLHF.

This clonotype appeared many times. The rearrangement links TRBV9 to TRBJ1-1; D is unresolved. Per germline, CDR1 SGDLS and CDR2 YYNGEE. The CDR3 contains 14 residues. The ends were cut back, 2 bases at V and 4 bases at J, with 12 bases in the middle. DNA for the CDR3: TGTGCCAGCAGCGTCCGAGCAGGAAGCACTGAAGCTTTCTTT. This encodes CASSVRAGSTEAFF.

This clonotype was seen a handful of times. The chain combines TRBV3-1 with TRBJ1-2; TRBD1 aligns across 7 bases. This CDR3 comprises 15 residues. With V trimmed by 6 bases and J by 0 bases, 7 bases remained unmatched. Germline loops: CDR1 LGHDT, CDR2 YNNKEL (reference sequence). The CDR3 DNA reads TGTGCCAGCAGGCCATTCCAGGGGGCTAACTATGGCTACACCTTC. Residues: CASRPFQGANYGYTF.